This T cell receptor beta chain was recovered during a study of blood T cell repertoires in COVID-19. Looking at the study overall: From the United States, Italy and Spain came samples of acute and convalescent COVID-19. Sources were T cells, B-cell-depleted T cells, or PBMCs; the material itself was cDNA or gDNA.

The CDR3 loop spans 13 amino acids. The germline V gene encodes CDR1 MDHEN and CDR2 SYDVKM. The germline V and J ends were trimmed by 7 bases and 4 bases, with 11 bases remaining between them. Authors' processing steps: Nucleated cell number was recorded as an estimate derived from reference gene primer amplification. Data came from immunoSEQ multiplex PCR; TCRdb stores just in-frame clones and leaves some out. V and J calls and clone size are copied from that table; D and trimming were computed from the DNA. The profile shows about 110,000 clones, 84% of them singletons. The gene calls are TRBV28 and TRBJ2-1; no definite D call. The sequenced material came from peripheral blood. The source is a woman aged 60-75 years with acute or convalescent COVID-19. The CDR3 here is CASTPNPYNEQFF. CDR3 coding DNA: TGTGCCAGCACCCCTAACCCTTACAATGAGCAGTTCTTC.